These 3 T cell receptor beta chains share one sample of origin, sequenced in a study of shared clonotypes between healthy human individuals (dated by TCRdb to 2018 to 2020). Receptor libraries were prepared by the immunoSEQ multiplex PCR assay. TCRdb carries this immuneACCESS record with in-frame sequences only. Its versions omit some clonotypes, under half of them owing to an unresolved V gene in the studies checked, with the rest unexplained. Within this sample are around 2.5 million clones, with roughly 93% of them counted one time only. Together, the top ten hold roughly 0.36% of the sample. The sequenced sample consisted of naive CD4+ T cells from PBMCs. The label giving this sample's cell subset or site can be read as: CD45RA+ positively selected. The receptors were sampled from a man between 18 and 29 years old in good health. Some clones in this sample may be carry-over from other donors' samples.

The rearrangement uses TRBV28 and TRBJ2-7, with D tentatively TRBD1 (6 bases). Between the trimmed V and J ends, which lost 3 bases and 0 bases, there was a span of 15 bases. Germline V lookup: CDR1 MDHEN, CDR2 SYDVKM. CDR3 length: 16 amino acids. The CDR3 region has the DNA TGTGCCAGCAGTTTGTCAGGGGCTCCCTTCTCCTACGAGCAGTACTTC. Encoded protein: CASSLSGAPFSYEQYF.

This clone was seen just once. The V gene is TRBV28, the J gene TRBJ1-3; D remains unclear. The germline V and J ends were trimmed by 6 bases and 5 bases, with 14 bases remaining between them. The CDR3 extends over 14 amino acids. Germline-derived CDR1 and CDR2 are MDHEN and SYDVKM. The CDR3 is CASSWVAARNTIYF. DNA for the CDR3: TGTGCCAGCAGCTGGGTTGCAGCTCGAAACACCATATATTTT.

This clone has just one count. The chain recombines TRBV7-6 with TRBJ1-2, with 8 bases aligning to TRBD1. Germline CDR1 is SGHVS and CDR2 is FNYEAQ. The junction had 7 bases not matched to a gene; V was cut back by 5 bases and J by 8 bases. The CDR3 is 13 residues long. The CDR3 loop reads CASSPTGGEGYTF. The CDR3 DNA follows: TGTGCCAGCAGCCCTACAGGGGGAGAAGGCTACACCTTC.